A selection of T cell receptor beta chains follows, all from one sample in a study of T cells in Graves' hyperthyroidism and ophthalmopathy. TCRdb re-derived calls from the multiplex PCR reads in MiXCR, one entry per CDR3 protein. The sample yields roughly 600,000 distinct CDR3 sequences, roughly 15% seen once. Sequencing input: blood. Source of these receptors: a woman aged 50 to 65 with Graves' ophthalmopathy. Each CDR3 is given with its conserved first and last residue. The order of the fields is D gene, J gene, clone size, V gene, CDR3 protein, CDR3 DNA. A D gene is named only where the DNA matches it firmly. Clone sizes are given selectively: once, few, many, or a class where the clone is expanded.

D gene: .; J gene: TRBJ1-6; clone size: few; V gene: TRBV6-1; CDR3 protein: CASREGQRRSPLHF; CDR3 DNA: TGTGCCAGCAGGGAGGGCCAAAGGAGATCACCCCTCCACTTT
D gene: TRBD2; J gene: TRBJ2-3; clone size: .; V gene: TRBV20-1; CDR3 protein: CSASTAQRELDTQYF; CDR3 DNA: TGCAGTGCTAGTACTGCCCAGCGGGAGTTAGATACGCAGTATTTT
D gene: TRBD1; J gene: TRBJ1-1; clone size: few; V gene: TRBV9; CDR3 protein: CASSDRDRNTEAFF; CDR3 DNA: TGTGCCAGCAGCGATCGGGACAGGAACACTGAAGCTTTCTTT
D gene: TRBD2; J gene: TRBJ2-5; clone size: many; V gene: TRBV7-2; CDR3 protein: CASSPLALEETQYF; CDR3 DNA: TGTGCCAGCAGCCCACTAGCGCTGGAAGAGACCCAGTACTTC
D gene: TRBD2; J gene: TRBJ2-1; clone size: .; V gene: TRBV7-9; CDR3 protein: CASSLLNLAGANEQFF; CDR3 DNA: TGTGCCAGCAGCTTACTAAATCTAGCGGGAGCGAATGAGCAGTTCTTC
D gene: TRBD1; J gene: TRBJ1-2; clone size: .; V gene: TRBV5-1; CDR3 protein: CASSPDPPGTGANYGYTF; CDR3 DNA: TGCGCCAGCAGCCCTGATCCTCCTGGGACAGGAGCTAACTATGGCTACACCTTC
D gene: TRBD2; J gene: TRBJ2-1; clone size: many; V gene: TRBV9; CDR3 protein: CASSHPGLAGGSSYNEQFF; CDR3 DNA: TGTGCCAGCAGCCACCCGGGACTAGCGGGGGGAAGCTCCTACAATGAGCAGTTCTTC
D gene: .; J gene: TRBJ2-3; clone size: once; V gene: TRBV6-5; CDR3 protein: CASSYRQRGDTQYF; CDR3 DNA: TGTGCCAGCAGTTACAGACAGCGAGGGGATACGCAGTATTTT
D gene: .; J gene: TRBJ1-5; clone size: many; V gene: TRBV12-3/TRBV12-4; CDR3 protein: CASSLSTGQPQHF; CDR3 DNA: TGTGCCAGCAGTTTGTCGACGGGTCAGCCCCAGCATTTT
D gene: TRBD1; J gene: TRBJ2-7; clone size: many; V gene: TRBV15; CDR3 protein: CATSRSGGFSYEQYF; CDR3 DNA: TGTGCCACCAGCCGCTCAGGGGGCTTCTCCTACGAGCAGTACTTC
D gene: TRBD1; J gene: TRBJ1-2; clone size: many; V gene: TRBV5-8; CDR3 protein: CASSLDRQGSRGYTF; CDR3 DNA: TGTGCCAGCAGCTTGGACAGACAGGGATCAAGAGGCTACACCTTC
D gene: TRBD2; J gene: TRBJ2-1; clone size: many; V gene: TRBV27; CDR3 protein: CASITVAGAYNEQFF; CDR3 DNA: TGTGCCAGCATCACCGTAGCGGGAGCTTACAATGAGCAGTTCTTC
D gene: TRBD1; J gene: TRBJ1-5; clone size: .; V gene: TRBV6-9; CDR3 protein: CAISSTGDQPQHF; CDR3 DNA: TGTGCCATCAGTTCTACAGGGGATCAGCCCCAGCATTTT
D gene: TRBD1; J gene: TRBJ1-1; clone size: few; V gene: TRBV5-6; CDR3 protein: CASSWDRVLGAFF; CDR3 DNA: TGTGCCAGCAGCTGGGACAGGGTTCTGGGAGCTTTCTTT
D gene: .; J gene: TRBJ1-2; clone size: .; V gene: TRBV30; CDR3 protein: CAWSVRQESNGYTF; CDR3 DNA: TGTGCCTGGAGTGTACGCCAGGAAAGCAATGGCTACACCTTC
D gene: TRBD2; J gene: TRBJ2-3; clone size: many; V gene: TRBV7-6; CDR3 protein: CASSPLAGVPDTQYF; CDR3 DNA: TGTGCCAGCAGTCCACTAGCGGGAGTTCCAGATACGCAGTATTTT
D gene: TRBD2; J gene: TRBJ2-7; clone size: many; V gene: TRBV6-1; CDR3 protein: CASRGGLAGTYEQYF; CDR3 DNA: TGTGCCAGCAGAGGAGGACTAGCGGGAACCTACGAGCAGTACTTC
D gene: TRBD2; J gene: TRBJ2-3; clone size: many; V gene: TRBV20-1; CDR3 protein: CSAIQRDSTDTQYF; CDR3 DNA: TGCAGTGCCATTCAGCGGGACTCCACAGATACGCAGTATTTT
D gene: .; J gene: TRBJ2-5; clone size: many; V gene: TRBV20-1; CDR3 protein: CSAFLGIGETQYF; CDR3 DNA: TGCAGTGCTTTCCTGGGGATTGGAGAGACCCAGTACTTC
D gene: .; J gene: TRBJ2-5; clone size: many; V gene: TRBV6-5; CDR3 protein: CASSYSMAEGTQYF; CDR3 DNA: TGTGCCAGCAGTTACTCGATGGCAGAGGGGACCCAGTACTTC
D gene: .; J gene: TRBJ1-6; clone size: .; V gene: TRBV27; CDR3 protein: CASSLKIAGVFNSPLHF; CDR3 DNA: TGTGCCAGCAGTTTAAAAATCGCAGGGGTTTTTAATTCACCCCTCCACTTT
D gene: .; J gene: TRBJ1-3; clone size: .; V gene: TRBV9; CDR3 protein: CASSVEADSGNTIYF; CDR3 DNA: TGTGCCAGCAGCGTAGAGGCAGATTCTGGAAACACCATATATTTT
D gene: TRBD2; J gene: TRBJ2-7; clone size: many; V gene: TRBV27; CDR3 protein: CASSSRWTSGTYEQYF; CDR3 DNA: TGTGCCAGCAGTTCACGGTGGACTAGCGGAACCTACGAGCAGTACTTC
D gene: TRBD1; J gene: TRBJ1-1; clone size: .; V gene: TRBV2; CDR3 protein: CAIKGQSNTEAFF; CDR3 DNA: TGTGCCATCAAGGGACAGTCGAACACTGAAGCTTTCTTT
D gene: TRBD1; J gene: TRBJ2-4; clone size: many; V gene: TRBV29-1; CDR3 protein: CSVTTGGSYGKNIQYF; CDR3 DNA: TGCAGCGTTACGACAGGGGGCTCTTACGGCAAAAACATTCAGTACTTC
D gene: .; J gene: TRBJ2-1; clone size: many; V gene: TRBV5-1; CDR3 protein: CASSSGEGTYNEQFF; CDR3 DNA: TGCGCCAGCAGCTCAGGGGAGGGGACCTACAATGAGCAGTTCTTC
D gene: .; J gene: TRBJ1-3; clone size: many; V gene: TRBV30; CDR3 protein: CAWTGVSYTIYF; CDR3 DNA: TGTGCCTGGACGGGTGTGTCGTACACCATATATTTT
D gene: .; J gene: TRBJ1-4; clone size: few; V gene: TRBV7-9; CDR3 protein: CASHPGAREKLFF; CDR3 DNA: TGTGCCTCCCACCCAGGGGCCCGTGAAAAACTGTTTTTT
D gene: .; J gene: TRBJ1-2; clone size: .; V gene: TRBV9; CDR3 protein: CASSGSVGYGYTF; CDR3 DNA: TGTGCCAGCAGCGGGAGTGTGGGCTATGGCTACACCTTC
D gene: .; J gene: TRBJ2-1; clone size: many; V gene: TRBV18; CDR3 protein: CASSPTGQTPFDNEQFF; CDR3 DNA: TGTGCCAGCTCACCTACGGGACAAACACCTTTCGACAATGAGCAGTTCTTC
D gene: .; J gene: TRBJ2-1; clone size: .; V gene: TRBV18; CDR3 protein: CASSPRRPHNEQFF; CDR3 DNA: TGTGCCAGCTCACCTAGAAGACCCCACAATGAGCAGTTCTTC
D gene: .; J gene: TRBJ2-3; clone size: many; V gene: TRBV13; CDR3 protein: CASTPTTDTQYF; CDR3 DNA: TGTGCCAGCACGCCGACCACAGATACGCAGTATTTT
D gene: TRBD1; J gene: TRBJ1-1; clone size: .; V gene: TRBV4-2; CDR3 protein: CASSQYQGGQATEAFF; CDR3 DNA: TGTGCCAGCAGCCAATATCAAGGGGGCCAGGCCACTGAAGCTTTCTTT
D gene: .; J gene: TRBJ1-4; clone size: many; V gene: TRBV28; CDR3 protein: CASSTRRGHEKLFF; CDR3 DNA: TGTGCCAGCAGCACACGCCGGGGCCATGAAAAACTGTTTTTT